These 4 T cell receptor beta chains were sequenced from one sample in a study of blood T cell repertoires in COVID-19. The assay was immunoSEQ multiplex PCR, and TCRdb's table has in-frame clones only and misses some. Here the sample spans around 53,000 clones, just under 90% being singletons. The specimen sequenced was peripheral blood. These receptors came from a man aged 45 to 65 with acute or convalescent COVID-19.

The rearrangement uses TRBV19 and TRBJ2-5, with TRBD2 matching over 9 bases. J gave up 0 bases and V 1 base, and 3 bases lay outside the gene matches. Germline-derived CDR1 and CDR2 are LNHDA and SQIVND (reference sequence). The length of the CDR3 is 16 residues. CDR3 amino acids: CASSIGLAVYQETQYF. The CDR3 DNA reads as TGTGCCAGTAGTATAGGACTAGCGGTCTACCAAGAGACCCAGTACTTC.

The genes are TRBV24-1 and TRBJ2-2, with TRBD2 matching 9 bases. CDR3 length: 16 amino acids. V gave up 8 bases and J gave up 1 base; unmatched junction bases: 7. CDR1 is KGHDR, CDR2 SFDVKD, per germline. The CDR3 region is CATNAHSGGNTGELFF. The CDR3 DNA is TGTGCCACCAACGCCCATAGCGGGGGGAACACCGGGGAGCTGTTTTTT.

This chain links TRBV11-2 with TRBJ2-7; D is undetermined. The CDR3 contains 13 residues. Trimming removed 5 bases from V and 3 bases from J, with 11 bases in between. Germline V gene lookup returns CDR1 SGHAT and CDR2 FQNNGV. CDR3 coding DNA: TGTGCCAGCAGCCCGTCGGTTGACTACGAGCAGTACTTC. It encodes CASSPSVDYEQYF.

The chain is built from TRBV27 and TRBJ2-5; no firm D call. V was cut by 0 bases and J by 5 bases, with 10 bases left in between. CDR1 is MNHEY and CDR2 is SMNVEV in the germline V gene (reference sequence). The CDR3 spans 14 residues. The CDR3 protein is CASSLSRVFETQYF. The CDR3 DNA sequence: TGTGCCAGCAGTTTATCCCGGGTGTTCGAGACCCAGTACTTC.